One sample yielded the 20 T cell receptor beta chains listed below, sequenced in a study of human T cells and chemical hapten exposure. TCRdb fed the RACE reads into MiXCR, producing one record per CDR3 protein. The sample contains approximately 33,000 distinct CDR3 sequences, about 7.2% of which appear only once. Specified time point: healthy volunteer bleed at 2 weeks. Extraction of total RNA was performed on unfractionated whole blood. The sequenced material came from whole blood. The receptors stem from a human donor in good health. Some clones in this sample may be carry-over from other donors' samples.

The chain links TRBV7-9 to TRBJ2-5, with D perhaps matching TRBD1 or TRBD2 (5 bases each). The V gene lost 10 bases and the J gene lost 2 bases, with 11 bases spanning the gap. The germline gives CDR1 SEHNR, CDR2 FQNEAQ (reference sequence). The CDR3 covers 12 residues. The CDR3 region is CATAGRQETQYF. The DNA of the CDR3 is TGTGCCACCGCAGGGAGACAAGAGACCCAGTACTTC.

This clonotype came up many times. One junction end disagrees with the germline gene, perhaps due to a read error. The CDR3 here is CTSSGVGEKLFF. The DNA of the CDR3 is TGTACCAGCAGTGGCGTGGGTGAAAAACTGTTTTTT. V gene TRBV25-1 combines with J gene TRBJ1-4; no clear D. The CDR3 sequence is 12 residues long. Looked up from germline, CDR1 is MGHDK and CDR2 is SYGVNS. Supplemented by reference TRBV25-1 and TRBJ1-4, the full variable domain reads EADIYQTPRYLVIGTGKKITLECSQTMGHDKMYWYQQDPGMELHLIHYSYGVNSTEKGDLSSESTVSRIRTEHFPLTLESARPSHTSQYLCTSSGVGEKLFFGSGTQLSVL.

This clonotype is categorized as medium-sized. The J gene is TRBJ1-6, the V gene TRBV27, with D possibly TRBD1 on 6 matching bases. Germline CDR1 is MNHEY and CDR2 is SMNVEV (reference sequence). Trimming shortened V by 8 bases and J by 3 bases, and 20 bases separated the two germline ends. The CDR3 has 17 amino acids. CDR3 residues: CASHITGKVDYNSPLHF. The CDR3 DNA reads as TGTGCCAGCCATATCACAGGGAAGGTAGACTATAATTCACCCCTCCACTTT.

The rearrangement joins TRBV4-1 to TRBJ2-3; possibly TRBD2 for D (6 bases). V was pared by 4 bases and J by 4 bases, with 21 bases between. The CDR3 loop spans 17 amino acids. CDR1 and CDR2 from the germline V gene are MGHRA and YSYEKL. In DNA form, the CDR3 reads TGCGCCAGCAGCCGCCGTGGGGTTAGCGGTGAGGCAGATACGCAGTATTTT. It encodes CASSRRGVSGEADTQYF.

This clonotype appeared a few times. The J gene is TRBJ1-6, the V gene TRBV6-2 or TRBV6-3; D is perhaps TRBD1 (5 bases). The CDR3 is made up of 17 amino acids. Trimming left V 2 bases short and J 8 bases short, with 19 bases between. Germline assignment: CDR1 MNHEY and CDR2 SVGEGT. This CDR3 reads CASSYDTGFWGDSPLHF. The CDR3 DNA sequence: TGTGCCAGCAGTTACGACACGGGATTTTGGGGCGATTCACCCCTCCACTTT.

This clonotype has more than one count but fewer than ten. The V and J genes are TRBV19 and TRBJ2-7; 9 nucleotides align to TRBD1. Germline loops: CDR1 LNHDA, CDR2 SQIVND (reference sequence). The CDR3 spans 18 residues. The ends lost 10 bases at V and 1 base at J; junction bases unmatched: 20. CDR3 region: CATARGTGLGSWSYEQYF. CDR3 nucleotides: TGTGCCACCGCCCGCGGGACAGGGTTAGGTTCCTGGTCCTACGAGCAGTACTTC.

This clonotype was seen only a few times. The V call is TRBV15, the J call TRBJ2-1, with 9 bases lining up with TRBD1. V trimming: 5 bases; J trimming: 8 bases; junction bases outside the gene matches: 7. CDR1 LNHNV and CDR2 YYDKDF come from the germline V gene (reference sequence). The CDR3 consists of 14 residues. The CDR3 here is CATSGGTGRDEQFF. CDR3 in DNA: TGTGCCACCAGCGGCGGGACAGGGAGGGATGAGCAGTTCTTC.

In its sample, this clonotype was seen many times. This rearrangement joins TRBV7-8 to TRBJ1-1; 7 bases align to TRBD1. The CDR3 is 14 residues long. In germline, CDR1 is SGHVS, CDR2 FQNEAQ. V gave up 5 bases and J gave up 10 bases; unmatched junction bases: 13. The CDR3 sequence is CASSQTRQGRGAFF. In nucleotides, the CDR3 is TGTGCCAGCAGCCAGACAAGACAGGGACGGGGAGCTTTCTTT.

V and J are TRBV10-3 and TRBJ1-2; D gene unclear. The CDR3 is 13 amino acids. Germline V gene data show CDR1 as ENHRY and CDR2 as SYGVKD. Trimming stripped 8 bases from V and 0 bases from J, with 10 bases between. The CDR3 reads CAIEAAANYGYTF. The CDR3 nucleotides are TGTGCCATCGAAGCGGCTGCTAACTATGGCTACACCTTC.

This clonotype showed up just a few times. This chain joins TRBV12-3 or TRBV12-4 and TRBJ1-3; 8 nucleotides line up with TRBD1. Trimming at V came to 2 bases and at J to 2 bases, leaving 8 bases not matched to a gene. CDR3 length: 17 amino acids. The CDR3 here is CASSLPRGTGTGNTIYF. DNA for the CDR3: TGTGCCAGCAGTTTACCCCGGGGGACAGGTACTGGAAACACCATATATTTT.

A few counts support this clonotype. The chain employs TRBV7-2 and TRBJ2-7, with no clear D. Trimming removed 3 bases at V and 2 bases at J, with 11 bases between. CDR1 and CDR2 from the germline V gene are SGHTA and FQGNSA. The CDR3 spans 14 residues. CDR3 region: CASSFQPPPYEQYF. CDR3 DNA sequence: TGTGCCAGCAGCTTCCAGCCCCCACCCTACGAGCAGTACTTC.

V is TRBV2 and J is TRBJ1-2, with D possibly matching TRBD1 (5 bases). The CDR3 contains 16 residues. The germline V gene has CDR1 SNHLY and CDR2 FYNNEI. The V and J ends lost 2 bases and 2 bases respectively, with 15 bases between them. CDR3 region: CASSENRDVPNYGYTF. CDR3 sequence (DNA): TGTGCCAGCAGTGAAAATAGGGACGTCCCAAACTATGGCTACACCTTC.

In this sample, this clonotype turned up a few times. This chain uses TRBV27 with TRBJ2-3; 8 bases are shared with TRBD2. Germline CDR1 is MNHEY and CDR2 is SMNVEV (reference sequence). This CDR3 has 19 amino acids. The V and J ends lost 3 bases and 0 bases, in that order; junction bases with no gene match: 14. The DNA for the CDR3 is TGTGCCAGCAGTTTTTTCGGCCCAGTTAGCGGGACTAGCACAGATACGCAGTATTTT. The encoded protein is CASSFFGPVSGTSTDTQYF.

This clonotype was counted ten times or more. V is TRBV5-1 and J is TRBJ2-3, with 7 bases fitting TRBD2. The CDR3 totals 15 residues. The ends lost 3 bases at V and 2 bases at J; junction bases unmatched: 6. CDR1 and CDR2 from the germline V gene are SGHRS and YFSETQ. The CDR3 spells CASSSRGLFTDTQYF. CDR3 nucleotide sequence: TGCGCCAGCAGCTCAAGGGGACTATTCACAGATACGCAGTATTTT.

This clonotype showed up just a few times. The chain has TRBV12-3 or TRBV12-4 and TRBJ1-2, with 8 bases lining up with TRBD1. The CDR3 loop spans 15 amino acids. Unmatched junction bases numbered 8, after V lost 4 bases and J lost 4 bases. DNA of the CDR3: TGTGCCAGCAGTTCCGGACAGGGACGTTCCTATGGCTACACCTTC. The encoded protein is CASSSGQGRSYGYTF.

The chain joins TRBV13 to TRBJ1-3; D is possibly TRBD1 (5 bases). Germline V lookup: CDR1 PRHDT, CDR2 FYEKMQ (reference sequence). V was trimmed by 0 bases and J by 10 bases, leaving 13 bases between them. This CDR3 has 14 residues. The CDR3 DNA sequence: TGTGCCAGCAGCTTAGGGGGACGAGGCGGGACCATATATTTT. Its protein product is CASSLGGRGGTIYF.

This clonotype was observed at least ten times. This chain links TRBV7-9 with TRBJ1-6; no reliable D call. Between the trimmed V and J ends, which lost 1 base and 7 bases, there was a span of 2 bases. CDR3 length equals 12 residues. The V gene's germline CDR1 is SEHNR and CDR2 FQNEAQ (reference sequence). CDR3 in DNA: TGTGCCAGCAGCTTAGGGAATTCACCCCTCCACTTT. Protein: CASSLGNSPLHF.

The chain is built from TRBV7-9 and TRBJ2-2, with no clear D. With 3 bases removed from V and 0 bases from J, the gap between germline ends came to 11 bases. Per the germline V gene, CDR1 is SEHNR and CDR2 is FQNEAQ (reference sequence). The CDR3 is made up of 16 amino acids. This CDR3 reads CASSFARGANTGELFF. The CDR3 DNA sequence: TGTGCCAGCAGCTTCGCGCGTGGAGCGAACACCGGGGAGCTGTTTTTT.

This clonotype has at least ten counts. This chain's CDR3 is CASSYSSEGAEGTQYF. CDR3 in DNA: TGTGCCAGCAGTTACTCGTCCGAAGGGGCGGAGGGGACCCAGTACTTC. The chain carries TRBV6-2 or TRBV6-3 and TRBJ2-5, with D possibly matching TRBD2 (6 bases). Trimming took off 0 bases at V and 7 bases at J, with 18 bases between the two ends. The length of the CDR3 is 16 residues. Germline V gene sequence: CDR1 MNHEY, CDR2 SVGEGT.

This clonotype turned up a few times. The rearrangement uses TRBV4-3 and TRBJ2-3; TRBD1 agrees at 7 bases. The CDR3 totals 17 residues. Germline-derived CDR1 and CDR2 are LGHNA and YSLEER. Trimming took 1 base from V and 3 from J; bases not matched to a gene: 10. The CDR3, as DNA: TGCGCCAGCAGCCAAGGTTCGAAAACAGGGGAGACAGATACGCAGTATTTT. This encodes CASSQGSKTGETDTQYF.